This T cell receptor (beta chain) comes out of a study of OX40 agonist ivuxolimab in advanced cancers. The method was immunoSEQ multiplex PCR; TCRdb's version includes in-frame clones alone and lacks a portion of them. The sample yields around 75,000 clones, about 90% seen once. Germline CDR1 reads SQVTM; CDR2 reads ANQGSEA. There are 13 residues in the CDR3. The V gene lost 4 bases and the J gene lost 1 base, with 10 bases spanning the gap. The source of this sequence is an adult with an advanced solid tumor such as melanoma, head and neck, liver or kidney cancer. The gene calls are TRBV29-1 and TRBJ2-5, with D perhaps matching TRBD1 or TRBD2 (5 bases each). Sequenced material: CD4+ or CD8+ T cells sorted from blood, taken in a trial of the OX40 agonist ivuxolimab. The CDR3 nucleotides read TGCAGCGTTGCCCGGGGCGGCCAAGAGACCCAGTACTTC. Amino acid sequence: CSVARGGQETQYF.